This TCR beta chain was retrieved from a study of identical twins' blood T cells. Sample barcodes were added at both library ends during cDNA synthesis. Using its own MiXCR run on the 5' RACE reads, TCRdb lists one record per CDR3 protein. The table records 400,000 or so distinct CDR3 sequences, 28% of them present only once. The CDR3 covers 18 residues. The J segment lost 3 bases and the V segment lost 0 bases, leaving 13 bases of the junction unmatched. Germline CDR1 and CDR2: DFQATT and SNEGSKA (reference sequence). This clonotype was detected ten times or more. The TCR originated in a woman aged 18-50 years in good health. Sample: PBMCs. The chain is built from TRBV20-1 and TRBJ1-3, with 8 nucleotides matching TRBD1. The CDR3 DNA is TGCAGTGCTAGAGATCTGAAGGCAGGGGGCGCATTTGGAAACACCATATATTTT. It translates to CSARDLKAGGAFGNTIYF.